This is a list of T cell receptor beta chains from one sample in a study of blood T cells in healthy people across ages. TCRdb analysed the 5' RACE reads with MiXCR anew, one entry per CDR3 protein. This sample has over 500,000 distinct CDR3 sequences, with over 40% found just once. The sequenced sample was blood. These receptors were collected from a woman aged 80 or over in good health. The CDR3 runs from the conserved cysteine through the conserved F or W. A D gene is named only where the DNA matches it firmly. Part of the rows lack a size; the others show once, few, many or a class for expanded clones.

cdr3_nt: TGCAGCGTTGTCGGGCAGCCAGACTACGAGCAGTACTTC
cdr3_aa: CSVVGQPDYEQYF
clone_size: -
v_call: TRBV29-1
j_call: TRBJ2-7
d_call: -

cdr3_nt: TGTGCCAGCAGCTTAGAAGTAGGGAGAAAGTACTTC
cdr3_aa: CASSLEVGRKYF
clone_size: many
v_call: TRBV7-9
j_call: TRBJ2-5
d_call: -

cdr3_nt: TGTGCCAGCAGCAAAGTTGGCACTTGGGCGGAGACCCAGTACTTC
cdr3_aa: CASSKVGTWAETQYF
clone_size: -
v_call: TRBV21-1
j_call: TRBJ2-5
d_call: -

cdr3_nt: TGCGCCAGCAGTCCGGACAGGTATGAAGCTTTCTTT
cdr3_aa: CASSPDRYEAFF
clone_size: -
v_call: TRBV5-1
j_call: TRBJ1-1
d_call: TRBD1

cdr3_nt: TGTGCCAGCAGCACCGACAGGGGATATAGCAATCAGCCCCAGCATTTT
cdr3_aa: CASSTDRGYSNQPQHF
clone_size: -
v_call: TRBV7-2
j_call: TRBJ1-5
d_call: TRBD1

cdr3_nt: TGCAGCGTAGTAAAACAGGGCACTTTCTCCGGTGAGCAGTTCTTC
cdr3_aa: CSVVKQGTFSGEQFF
clone_size: once
v_call: TRBV29-1
j_call: TRBJ2-1
d_call: -

cdr3_nt: TGTGCCAGCAGTTTAAGGGCCCCAAACAATCAGCCCCAGCATTTT
cdr3_aa: CASSLRAPNNQPQHF
clone_size: -
v_call: TRBV12-3/TRBV12-4
j_call: TRBJ1-5
d_call: -

cdr3_nt: TGTGCCATCAGTGCCCGCAGACAGGGGGCCAACTATGGCTACACCTTC
cdr3_aa: CAISARRQGANYGYTF
clone_size: -
v_call: TRBV10-3
j_call: TRBJ1-2
d_call: TRBD1

cdr3_nt: TGTGCCAGCAGCTTAAGGGGGGGACAGGTCCCCTACAATGAGCAGTTCTTC
cdr3_aa: CASSLRGGQVPYNEQFF
clone_size: -
v_call: TRBV7-2
j_call: TRBJ2-1
d_call: -

cdr3_nt: TGTGCCATCAGTGAGCGGGATACAGGACGAGGCTACACCTTC
cdr3_aa: CAISERDTGRGYTF
clone_size: -
v_call: TRBV10-3
j_call: TRBJ1-2
d_call: -

cdr3_nt: TGTTCCAGCGGAACGGGCAAGCAGTTCTTC
cdr3_aa: CSSGTGKQFF
clone_size: -
v_call: TRBV7-9
j_call: TRBJ2-1
d_call: -

cdr3_nt: TGTGCCAGCAGCTTACACAGGACAGGTAGTTTGGAGACCCAGTACTTC
cdr3_aa: CASSLHRTGSLETQYF
clone_size: few
v_call: TRBV5-5
j_call: TRBJ2-5
d_call: TRBD1

cdr3_nt: TGTGCCAGCAGCTTGGGTGGGAATGGGCAGTTCTTC
cdr3_aa: CASSLGGNGQFF
clone_size: -
v_call: TRBV5-6
j_call: TRBJ2-1
d_call: -

cdr3_nt: TGTGCCAGCAGTTTATCCCGGAGGGGCGAGCAGTACTTC
cdr3_aa: CASSLSRRGEQYF
clone_size: few
v_call: TRBV28
j_call: TRBJ2-7
d_call: -

cdr3_nt: TGCGCCAGCAGCTTGGCCGGGGCCCCCTATAATTCACCCCTCCACTTT
cdr3_aa: CASSLAGAPYNSPLHF
clone_size: once
v_call: TRBV5-1
j_call: TRBJ1-6
d_call: -

cdr3_nt: TGTGCCACAAATACGGGGGGGCCAAAAGATACGCAGTATTTT
cdr3_aa: CATNTGGPKDTQYF
clone_size: -
v_call: TRBV10-3
j_call: TRBJ2-3
d_call: TRBD2

cdr3_nt: TGCAGTCCCGGGACAGGAAAGTATGAGCAGTTCTTC
cdr3_aa: CSPGTGKYEQFF
clone_size: -
v_call: TRBV20-1
j_call: TRBJ2-1
d_call: TRBD1

cdr3_nt: TGTGCCAGCTCACCAATCGCGCAGGTCGGTAGCACAGATACGCAGTATTTT
cdr3_aa: CASSPIAQVGSTDTQYF
clone_size: few
v_call: TRBV18
j_call: TRBJ2-3
d_call: -

cdr3_nt: TGCAGCGTGAACAGGGGATTCGGCACAGATACGCAGTATTTT
cdr3_aa: CSVNRGFGTDTQYF
clone_size: -
v_call: TRBV29-1
j_call: TRBJ2-3
d_call: TRBD1

cdr3_nt: TGTGCCAGCAGTTCATTGAGTCACAATGAGCAGTTCTTC
cdr3_aa: CASSSLSHNEQFF
clone_size: -
v_call: TRBV27
j_call: TRBJ2-1
d_call: -

cdr3_nt: TGTGCCAGTAGTATAACCCTCGGGGGCCAAGGCTACACCTTC
cdr3_aa: CASSITLGGQGYTF
clone_size: -
v_call: TRBV19
j_call: TRBJ1-2
d_call: -

cdr3_nt: TGTGCCATACACGGGACCCCGGTTGAGCAGTTCTTC
cdr3_aa: CAIHGTPVEQFF
clone_size: -
v_call: TRBV21-1
j_call: TRBJ2-1
d_call: -

cdr3_nt: TGCAGCGTCGAAGGGCCAGGGGGCGTGGAGCAGTACTTC
cdr3_aa: CSVEGPGGVEQYF
clone_size: -
v_call: TRBV29-1
j_call: TRBJ2-4
d_call: TRBD1

cdr3_nt: TGCAGTGCTAGAGATGGAAGGGGGCCTTGGGAGACCCAGTACTTC
cdr3_aa: CSARDGRGPWETQYF
clone_size: -
v_call: TRBV20-1
j_call: TRBJ2-5
d_call: TRBD1

cdr3_nt: TGCGCCAGCAGCCACCCGGGACAGAAGAAGACCCAGTACTTC
cdr3_aa: CASSHPGQKKTQYF
clone_size: -
v_call: TRBV4-1
j_call: TRBJ2-5
d_call: TRBD1

cdr3_nt: TGTGCCAGCAGCCTCCAGATCACTGAAGCTTTCTTT
cdr3_aa: CASSLQITEAFF
clone_size: -
v_call: TRBV7-9
j_call: TRBJ1-1
d_call: -

cdr3_nt: TGTGCCAGCAGCGCCCCAGGGTCCTACGAGCAGTACTTC
cdr3_aa: CASSAPGSYEQYF
clone_size: few
v_call: TRBV9
j_call: TRBJ2-7
d_call: -

cdr3_nt: TGTGCCATCGCGGGAGGAACCGCTGAGCAGTTCTTC
cdr3_aa: CAIAGGTAEQFF
clone_size: many
v_call: TRBV10-3
j_call: TRBJ2-1
d_call: TRBD2